The 23 T cell receptor beta chains below all came from one sample that was sequenced in a study of glioma-infiltrating T cells. TCR alpha and beta CDR3 regions were amplified from RNA using iRepertoire nested multiplex PCR. TCRdb reprocessed the multiplex PCR reads via MiXCR and lists one record per CDR3 protein. The sample comprises over 100,000 distinct CDR3 sequences, under 30% of which are singletons, and approximately 35% rests with the top ten. Sequenced: glioma tissue, nonneoplastic brain tissue, or PBMCs (not recorded which). All receptors come from a human donor with low-grade glioma or glioblastoma, undergoing nonglioma brain surgery, or in good health (not recorded which).

This clonotype was seen repeatedly, ten times or more. The V and J genes are TRBV6-6 and TRBJ2-7; D perhaps matches TRBD2 (6 bases). Germline CDR1 reads MNHNY; CDR2 reads SVGAGI (reference sequence). V was shortened by 0 bases and J by 2 bases, with 11 bases between the two germline ends. This CDR3 comprises 15 residues. CDR3 nucleotides: TGTGCCAGCAGTTACTCGGAGGGGAATACCTACGAGCAGTACTTC. Translation gives CASSYSEGNTYEQYF.

Many counts were recorded for this clonotype. The chain is built from TRBV6-1 and TRBJ2-7; TRBD2 agrees at 7 bases. This CDR3 comprises 11 residues. J lost 5 bases, V lost 7 bases, and 2 bases had no gene match. Germline V gene data show CDR1 as MNHNS and CDR2 as SASEGT. The CDR3 sequence is CASTRGNEQYF. CDR3 nucleotide sequence: TGTGCCAGCACGCGGGGGAACGAGCAGTACTTC.

This clonotype was recorded many times. This sequence joins TRBV2 and TRBJ1-5; 9 positions agree with TRBD1. The trim removed 3 bases at V and 16 bases at J, leaving 13 bases unmatched. This CDR3 is 14 amino acids long. Germline V gene sequence: CDR1 SNHLY, CDR2 FYNNEI. The CDR3 DNA follows: TGTGCCAGCAGTGATGACACAACAGGGGGCTCGAGACATTTT. It yields the protein CASSDDTTGGSRHF.

The chain carries TRBV28 and TRBJ1-5; no clear D. V lost 6 bases and J 7 bases, leaving 10 bases between the germline ends. Per the germline V gene, CDR1 is MDHEN and CDR2 is SYDVKM. The CDR3 consists of 12 residues. CDR3 amino acids: CASRHINQPQHF. The CDR3 DNA reads TGTGCCAGCAGGCATATCAACCAGCCCCAGCATTTT.

In its sample, this clonotype was seen a few times. The junction does not match germline at one end; this may be a read error. This chain joins TRBV4-3 and TRBJ2-1; a weak D match, TRBD2 (5 bases). This CDR3 comprises 18 residues. Germline CDR1 reads LGHNA; CDR2 reads YSLEER. The DNA for the CDR3 is TGCGCCAGCAGCCAAGCTGAATCCTGGCGGGCCTCCAACAATGAGCAGTTCTTC. It translates to CASSQAESWRASNNEQFF.

This clonotype was observed at least ten times. V and J are TRBV6-2 or TRBV6-3 and TRBJ2-7; possibly TRBD2 for D (6 bases). The CDR3 is made up of 14 amino acids. Germline V gene lookup returns CDR1 MNHEY and CDR2 SVGEGT. V shed 2 bases and J shed 2 bases, with 10 bases lying between them. The CDR3 bases are TGTGCCAGCAGTTACAGCGGGTCACCCTACGAGCAGTACTTC. Its translation: CASSYSGSPYEQYF.

The sample holds many counts of this clonotype. The CDR3 region has the DNA TGTGCCAGCAGCTTAACCGTTGATGGAGGGAGGGTCAAAAACACCGGGGAGCTGTTTTTT. Protein product: CASSLTVDGGRVKNTGELFF. The gene calls are TRBV7-3 and TRBJ2-2, with 7 nucleotides matching TRBD2. Germline loops: CDR1 SGHTA, CDR2 FQGTGA. This CDR3 has 20 amino acids. J lost 2 bases, V lost 0 bases, and 15 bases had no gene match. Using reference TRBV7-3 and TRBJ2-2 for the parts outside the CDR3, the full variable domain is GAGVSQTPSNKVTEKGKYVELRCDPISGHTALYWYRQSLGQGPEFLIYFQGTGAADDSGLPNDRFFAVRPEGSVSTLKIQRTERGDSAVYLCASSLTVDGGRVKNTGELFFGEGSRLTVL.

In the case of this clonotype: A much larger clone lies a single base off, so this may be a read error. This chain links TRBV12-3 or TRBV12-4 with TRBJ2-1; D is unresolved. CDR3 length equals 15 residues. Trimming removed 6 bases at V and 7 bases at J, with 19 bases between. The CDR3: CASSHPSMGSNEQFF. The CDR3 DNA reads as TGTGCCAGCAGCCACCCCTCCATGGGCAGTAATGAGCAGTTCTTC.

This clonotype was seen ten or more times. The chain links TRBV6-4 to TRBJ2-1; no clear D gene. This CDR3 region has 14 residues. The germline V and J ends were trimmed by 1 base and 8 bases, with 12 bases remaining between them. Germline CDR1 and CDR2: MRHNA and SNTAGT. CDR3 sequence: CASSDFNHGDEQFF. The DNA of the CDR3 is TGTGCCAGCAGTGACTTTAACCATGGGGATGAGCAGTTCTTC.

This clonotype was found many times. The rearrangement uses TRBV5-1 and TRBJ1-2; 9 nucleotides agree with TRBD1. CDR1 SGHRS and CDR2 YFSETQ come from the germline V gene. The CDR3 runs 14 residues. J lost 0 bases, V lost 5 bases, and 2 bases had no gene match. The CDR3 nucleotides are TGCGCCAGCAGGGGACAGGGAGCTAACTATGGCTACACCTTC. As protein: CASRGQGANYGYTF.

This clonotype was observed many times. V usage is TRBV6-6 and J usage is TRBJ1-4, with D unclear. V lost 0 bases, J lost 5 bases, and 7 bases lay in between. Germline V gene sequence: CDR1 MNHNY, CDR2 SVGAGI (reference sequence). The CDR3 contains 14 residues. CDR3 in amino acids: CASSYSFQNEKLFF. CDR3 nucleotide sequence: TGTGCCAGCAGTTACTCTTTCCAGAATGAAAAACTGTTTTTT.

This clonotype was recorded many times. The rearrangement uses TRBV7-2 and TRBJ2-1, with 7 bases matching TRBD2. CDR3 size: 14 residues. Germline CDR1 is SGHTA and CDR2 is FQGNSA. V lost 5 bases and J lost 2; bases outside the gene matches: 3. The CDR3 nucleotides are TGTGCCAGCAGCCGACTAGCTGCCTACAATGAGCAGTTCTTC. Its protein is CASSRLAAYNEQFF.

The table lists this clonotype with a few counts. The CDR3 DNA is TGCGCCAGCGGGGTGCGGGGCGAGAGGGAAACCCAGTACTTC. It translates to CASGVRGERETQYF. V gene TRBV4-1 combines with J gene TRBJ2-5; the D gene is possibly TRBD2 (6 bases). CDR3 length: 14 amino acids. Looked up from germline, CDR1 is MGHRA and CDR2 is YSYEKL. V lost 8 bases to trimming and J lost 8 bases, with 21 bases between them.

This clonotype was counted many times. The chain employs TRBV5-1 and TRBJ1-5, with D hard to call. The germline V gene encodes CDR1 SGHRS and CDR2 YFSETQ. This CDR3 is built from 17 residues. V lost 0 bases and J lost 0, with 13 bases in between. The CDR3 here is CASSLEPAYYSNQPQHF. CDR3 nucleotide sequence: TGCGCCAGCAGCTTGGAACCAGCCTATTATAGCAATCAGCCCCAGCATTTT.

This clonotype appeared many times. The V call is TRBV28, the J call TRBJ1-2; no reliable D call. Germline-derived CDR1 and CDR2 are MDHEN and SYDVKM. The CDR3 loop spans 12 amino acids. The V gene lost 3 bases and the J gene lost 8 bases, with 10 bases spanning the gap. The CDR3 reads CASSFRNFGYTF. The CDR3 bases are TGTGCCAGCAGTTTCCGCAACTTCGGCTACACCTTC.

This clonotype has at least ten counts. The rearrangement links TRBV4-3 to TRBJ2-1; D not resolved. With 3 bases removed from V and 2 bases from J, the gap between germline ends came to 11 bases. Germline V CDR1 and CDR2: LGHNA, YSLEER. The CDR3 spans 15 residues. The CDR3, as DNA: TGCGCCAGCAGCCACCAGAAGGGCACCTACAATGAGCAGTTCTTC. Protein: CASSHQKGTYNEQFF.

This clonotype was seen ten or more times. The V and J genes are TRBV4-1 and TRBJ1-3; D not certain. Trimming shortened V by 4 bases and J by 5 bases, and 6 bases separated the two germline ends. The CDR3 has 12 residues. Germline values: CDR1 MGHRA, CDR2 YSYEKL. Here the CDR3 DNA reads TGCGCCAGCAGCCTTGGACGAAACACCATATATTTT. Translated, it gives CASSLGRNTIYF.

Notes on this clonotype: The junction and the germline gene differ at one end; a read error may be behind it. The gene calls are TRBV11-2 and TRBJ2-6; D tentatively fits TRBD1 or TRBD2 (5 bases each). Germline-derived CDR1 and CDR2 are SGHAT and FQNNGV. There are 16 residues in the CDR3. The CDR3 coding sequence is TGTGCCAGCAGCCGGGACCTAAGCTCTGGGTCCAACGTCCTGACTTTC. Its protein product is CASSRDLSSGSNVLTF.

This clonotype was recorded at least ten times. The chain employs TRBV19 and TRBJ2-5; possible D gene TRBD1, 6 bases. This CDR3 has 15 residues. CDR1 is LNHDA, CDR2 SQIVND, per germline (reference sequence). Trimming took off 3 bases at V and 1 base at J, with 12 bases between the two ends. The CDR3 DNA follows: TGTGCCAGTAGTATCTCCGGGACACTCCAAGAGACCCAGTACTTC. It encodes CASSISGTLQETQYF. The whole variable domain, filled in from reference TRBV19 and TRBJ2-5, reads DGGITQSPKYLFRKEGQNVTLSCEQNLNHDAMYWYRQDPGQGLRLIYYSQIVNDFQKGDIAEGYSVSREKKESFPLTVTSAQKNPTAFYLCASSISGTLQETQYFGPGTRLLVL.

This clonotype showed up many times. This chain joins TRBV7-2 and TRBJ2-5; D ambiguous. V lost 7 bases, J lost 1 base, and 7 bases lay in between. The CDR3 has 12 amino acids. Germline V lookup: CDR1 SGHTA, CDR2 FQGNSA. The chain's CDR3 is CASTQPQETQYF. DNA for the CDR3: TGTGCCAGCACCCAGCCCCAAGAGACCCAGTACTTC.

This clonotype was seen at least ten times. The chain employs TRBV7-2 and TRBJ2-3; 14 bases map to TRBD2. CDR3 length: 16 residues. Per germline, CDR1 SGHTA and CDR2 FQGNSA. The V and J ends lost 3 bases and 5 bases, in that order; junction bases with no gene match: 4. CDR3 sequence: CASSFSTSGRGDTQYF. The DNA of the CDR3 is TGTGCCAGCAGCTTCTCGACTAGCGGGAGGGGAGATACGCAGTATTTT.

The J gene is TRBJ2-1, the V gene TRBV18, with 8 bases fitting TRBD2. Germline CDR1 KGHSH, CDR2 LQKENI. Germline trimming cut 3 bases from V and 15 bases from J; bases unmatched to any gene: 10. This CDR3 is 13 amino acids long. CDR3 protein: CASSPTDLAGLFF. The CDR3 DNA reads as TGTGCCAGCTCACCCACAGACTTAGCGGGGTTGTTCTTC. Full variable domain (rest looked up from reference TRBV18 and TRBJ2-1): NAGVMQNPRHLVRRRGQEARLRCSPMKGHSHVYWYRQLPEEGLKFMVYLQKENIIDESGMPKERFSAEFPKEGPSILRIQQVVRGDSAAYFCASSPTDLAGLFFGPGTRLTVL.

In this sample, this clonotype turned up many times. The rearrangement uses TRBV27 and TRBJ1-6; 8 bases match TRBD1. This CDR3 spans 16 amino acids. Losses at the gene ends were 8 bases for V and 4 bases for J; bases not matched to a gene: 10. CDR1 is MNHEY, CDR2 SMNVEV, per germline (reference sequence). The CDR3: CASSTGGPHYNSPLHF. CDR3 nucleotide sequence: TGTGCCAGCTCAACAGGGGGTCCCCATTATAATTCACCCCTCCACTTT.